What follows is one T cell receptor (beta chain) and its context. MiXCR, run by TCRdb on the 5' RACE reads, gives a single entry per CDR3 protein. The sample consists of about 200,000 distinct CDR3 sequences, 9.4% of them appearing once. This sample stems from a study of identical twins. J gave up 5 bases and V 2 bases, and 5 bases lay outside the gene matches. The CDR3 is 15 residues long. In germline, CDR1 is SGHVS, CDR2 FNYEAQ. The gene calls are TRBV7-6 and TRBJ2-2; 7 positions agree with TRBD2. Sequenced input: memory (CD45RO+) T cells sorted from blood. This TCR derives from a woman under 30 in good health. The CDR3 protein is CASSLRAGKTGELFF. For the CDR3, the DNA is TGTGCCAGCAGCTTACGAGCGGGAAAAACCGGGGAGCTGTTTTTT.